This T cell receptor (beta chain) was observed in a study of cytomegalovirus exposure and HLA in healthy donors. Study-wide results and limits: Cytomegalovirus-associated TCR beta chains were listed, numbering 150 to 200. It was found in a later analysis that first-cohort TCR clusters tended to co-occur in the 120 validation repertoires. Most TCR sequences were uncommon, yet certain public TCRs appeared in many donors.

Details on this clone: Its antigen is currently unknown.

This CDR3 is 12 amino acids long. The ends were cut back, 3 bases at V and 5 bases at J, with 5 bases in the middle. The germline V gene has CDR1 KGHSH and CDR2 LQKENI. These donors were members of the roughly 120-subject validation cohort, a group separate from the approximately 670-subject first cohort. Using immunoSEQ multiplex PCR, the repertoire was profiled, and TCRdb retains in-frame clones only, with some absent. The sample has around 190,000 clones, around nine tenths seen once. The TCR was taken from a man aged 25-45 years in good health and CMV-seropositive. Sequenced: PBMCs. The chain links TRBV18 to TRBJ2-1; D may match TRBD1 or TRBD2 (5 bases each). The CDR3 sequence is CASSPGHNEQFF. The CDR3 nucleotides read TGTGCCAGCTCACCGGGACACAATGAGCAGTTCTTC.